Sequencing of this TCR beta chain was carried out in a study of shared clonotypes between healthy human individuals. Trimming shortened V by 3 bases and J by 0 bases, and 9 bases separated the two germline ends. The germline V gene has CDR1 MNHNS and CDR2 SASEGT. This CDR3 spans 15 amino acids. A remark on this clone: Antigen specificity is unknown.

Study results and caveats: Generally, estimated richness proved larger in naive subsets than it did in memory subsets.

The assay was immunoSEQ multiplex PCR, and TCRdb's table has in-frame clones only and misses some. The repertoire holds 2.3 million or so clones, approximately 93% seen once, with 0.39% in the top ten. Sequences were obtained from naive CD4+ T cells from PBMCs. Subset given: CD45RA+ positively selected. The V call is TRBV6-1, the J call TRBJ1-5; D gene ambiguous. This TCR was recovered from a man aged 18-30 years in good health. Some clones in this sample may be carry-over from other donors' samples. The CDR3 region has the DNA TGTGCCAGCAGTGATACGGGTTATAGCAATCAGCCCCAGCATTTT. Translation: CASSDTGYSNQPQHF.